The source of this T cell receptor beta chain is a study of T cell responses to AZD1222 COVID-19 vaccine. The CDR3 loop spans 14 amino acids. Losses at the gene ends were 2 bases for V and 8 bases for J; bases not matched to a gene: 6. Germline CDR1 is SGDLS and CDR2 is YYNGEE. Assay used: immunoSEQ multiplex PCR; TCRdb lists only in-frame clones, some missing. This sample has 150,000 to 200,000 clones, with 90% to 95% found just once. This sample comprised peripheral blood, obtained 28 days after the second AZD1222 dose. This TCR came from an adult who received the AZD1222 COVID-19 vaccine. V gene TRBV9 combines with J gene TRBJ2-4; 8 bases align to TRBD1. CDR3 nucleotide sequence: TGTGCCAGCAGCGTGGACAGGGTTGGGGACATTCAGTACTTC. Protein sequence: CASSVDRVGDIQYF.